This T cell receptor beta chain was identified in a study of cytomegalovirus exposure and HLA in healthy donors. The primer mix had 60 Vbeta and 13 Jbeta primers. Generated by immunoSEQ multiplex PCR, the TCRdb table keeps only in-frame clones and is missing some. Counted here are 100,000 to 150,000 clones, less than 80% occurring once; the ten biggest clones make up approximately 3.8%. Germline V gives CDR1 MNHEY, CDR2 SMNVEV (reference sequence). Trimming at V came to 6 bases and at J to 3 bases, leaving 6 bases not matched to a gene. The CDR3 totals 14 residues. Remarks on this clone: Antigen: not known.

Study conclusions and caveats: Later analysis indicated greater clonal expansion among HLA-associated TCR beta chains than among equally common other chains. A later analysis found most CMV-associated TCR beta chains apparently HLA-restricted. In a later analysis, V- and J-gene trimming of beta chains associated with a DCLRE1C missense variant, replicated independently. Most likely, a cluster of highly shared sequence variants arose as a sequencing artifact.

This receptor was taken from a man aged 25-45 years in good health and CMV-seronegative. This sequence joins TRBV27 and TRBJ1-2; 8 nucleotides align to TRBD1. Sequencing was performed on PBMCs. CDR3 sequence (DNA): TGTGCCAGCAGCTATGACAGGGGCTACTATGGCTACACCTTC. Protein: CASSYDRGYYGYTF.